The clone carrying this T cell receptor (beta chain) appeared a single time. What it binds is not known. The data originate from a study of identical twins. Whole-study findings and limits: High-abundance cord blood beta clonotypes had fewer insertions; memory repertoires showed none.

Everyone who donated was a healthy Caucasian. V lost 6 bases and J lost 6; bases outside the gene matches: 17. Germline V gene data show CDR1 as MNHEY and CDR2 as SMNVEV (reference sequence). The CDR3 covers 17 residues. Unique molecular identifiers were present on the cDNA, and a universal primer site came from template switching. TCRdb fed the 5' RACE reads into MiXCR, producing one record per CDR3 protein. The sample yields 350,000 to 450,000 distinct CDR3 sequences, under 20% seen once. Input material: naive T cells sorted from blood. The clonotype comes from a man aged 45-65 years in good health. The chain has TRBV27 and TRBJ2-4; 7 positions match TRBD1. The CDR3 protein is CASRPTITGVGGNIQYF. The CDR3 bases are TGTGCCAGCAGGCCGACCATCACAGGGGTGGGCGGAAACATTCAGTACTTC.